This T cell receptor beta chain came from a study of blood T cell repertoires in COVID-19. Clones were sequenced by immunoSEQ multiplex PCR, and TCRdb holds only the in-frame ones, with some missing. The table records some 260,000 clones, 80% to 90% of them present only once. Germline V CDR1 and CDR2: SGHRS, YFSETQ. The CDR3 contains 14 residues. V lost 2 bases, J lost 2 bases, and 2 bases stayed unmatched. The TCR was taken from a man in his forties or fifties who had recovered from COVID-19. The source material was PBMCs or T cells enriched from blood (not recorded which). The chain has TRBV5-1 and TRBJ2-5; 8 positions agree with TRBD2. DNA for the CDR3: TGCGCCAGCAGCTTTCGGGGGGGACAAGAGACCCAGTACTTC. Protein sequence: CASSFRGGQETQYF.